The entry that follows covers one T cell receptor (beta chain) sequence. Its antigen remains unknown. CD8 cells regarded as naive lacked CD45RO, were positively chosen for CCR7, and omitted terminally differentiated effector memory CD45RA+ cells. The data stem from a study of shared clonotypes between healthy human individuals. Findings of the study overall: When naive CD4 clonotypes were compared across several donors, around 5% were shared. Having only a few donors restricted how much genetic and exposure-history diversity was captured.

It was approximately 0.2 ug DNA, about 30,000 T cell genomes, that sorted-subset replicate PCRs used. Assay: immunoSEQ multiplex PCR; the TCRdb copy retains only in-frame clones and omits some. The sample lists about 2 million clones; about 95% were seen once. The CDR3 is 13 amino acids. The junction had 6 bases not matched to a gene; V was cut back by 5 bases and J by 8 bases. Looked up from germline, CDR1 is MNHEY and CDR2 is SMNVEV (reference sequence). Source material: naive CD8+ T cells sorted from blood. The clonotype comes from a young man in good health. The genes are TRBV27 and TRBJ2-1; 7 positions match TRBD2. Here the CDR3 reads CASSIAGVDEQFF. Here the CDR3 DNA reads TGTGCCAGCAGTATCGCGGGAGTAGATGAGCAGTTCTTC.